One and the same sample provided the 17 T cell receptor beta chains below, sequenced in a study of metastatic and nonmetastatic thyroid tumors. Thyroid surgery had not been preceded by any treatment in any patient. TCRdb re-processed the PCR reads through MiXCR. The table has roughly 25,000 clones, 13% seen once. Sequenced sample: blood. These receptors all stem from a female donor with papillary thyroid cancer or a benign thyroid nodule (not recorded which). Some clones in this sample may be carry-over from other donors' samples.

This chain uses TRBV11-2 with TRBJ2-2; the match to TRBD2 covers 7 bases. This CDR3 contains 14 residues. The J segment lost 4 bases and the V segment lost 11 bases, leaving 10 bases of the junction unmatched. Per the germline V gene, CDR1 is SGHAT and CDR2 is FQNNGV. The CDR3 loop is CALGGDAFTGELFF. CDR3 coding DNA: TGTGCCCTTGGGGGGGACGCTTTCACCGGGGAGCTGTTTTTT.

Many counts were recorded for this clone. This chain uses TRBV4-2 with TRBJ1-5; D gene ambiguous. The germline V and J ends were trimmed by 1 base and 6 bases, with 13 bases remaining between them. Germline values: CDR1 LGHNA, CDR2 YNFKEQ. The CDR3 contains 15 residues. CDR3 nucleotides: TGTGCCAGCAGCCAAGTCTTCGGGGAGACTCAGCCCCAGCATTTT. It yields the protein CASSQVFGETQPQHF.

As for this clone: A much larger clone lies a single base off, so this may be a read error. The rearrangement joins TRBV7-9 to TRBJ2-3; D is uncertain. From germline, CDR1 is SEHNR and CDR2 FQNEAQ (reference sequence). Trimming took off 5 bases at V and 1 base at J, with 10 bases between the two ends. The CDR3 loop spans 14 amino acids. Here the CDR3 DNA reads TGTGCCAGCAGCCTGGGCCATGGCACAGATACGCAGTATTTT. It translates to CASSLGHGTDTQYF.

This clone was detected ten times or more. The V and J genes are TRBV20-1 and TRBJ2-5; tentative D call: TRBD2 (6 bases). Germline CDR1 and CDR2: DFQATT and SNEGSKA (reference sequence). Trimming removed 7 bases at V and 0 bases at J, with 12 bases between. This CDR3 spans 13 amino acids. The CDR3 bases are TGCAGTGTCCAAGCGGGCAACCAAGAGACCCAGTACTTC. This gives the protein CSVQAGNQETQYF.

In its sample, this clone was seen many times. The chain combines TRBV18 with TRBJ1-2; D perhaps matches TRBD1 (6 bases). V was trimmed by 0 bases and J by 8 bases, leaving 16 bases between them. Germline-derived CDR1 and CDR2 are KGHSH and LQKENI. The CDR3 runs 15 residues. The CDR3 coding sequence is TGTGCCAGCTCACCACCGTCTCAGGGGCTAGGAGGCTACACCTTC. It specifies CASSPPSQGLGGYTF.

This clone was observed many times. J is TRBJ2-1 and V is TRBV5-1; 8 nucleotides align to TRBD2. The CDR3 length is 15 residues. Germline V gene data show CDR1 as SGHRS and CDR2 as YFSETQ. V shed 2 bases, J shed 5 bases, and the junction held 6 bases outside the gene matches. CDR3: CASSFTSGGNNEQFF. CDR3 in DNA: TGCGCCAGCAGCTTTACTAGCGGAGGAAACAATGAGCAGTTCTTC.

The chain employs TRBV20-1 and TRBJ1-2; the match to TRBD1 covers 8 bases. This CDR3 contains 14 residues. Germline V gene sequence: CDR1 DFQATT, CDR2 SNEGSKA (reference sequence). Unmatched junction bases numbered 6, after V lost 3 bases and J lost 3 bases. The CDR3 is CSASTTGGDYGYTF. In nucleotides, the CDR3 is TGCAGTGCTAGTACAACAGGGGGTGACTATGGCTACACCTTC.

By share, this clone counts as medium-sized. The J gene is TRBJ1-2, the V gene TRBV30; possibly TRBD1 for D (6 bases). With 0 bases removed from V and 12 bases from J, the gap between germline ends came to 14 bases. The CDR3 runs 12 residues. CDR1 GTSNPN and CDR2 SVGIG come from the germline V gene (reference sequence). The CDR3: CAWSVVGQRNTF. The CDR3 nucleotides read TGTGCCTGGAGTGTTGTTGGACAGCGAAACACCTTC.

With respect to this clone: This may be a read error, as it is one base from a much larger clone. The genes are TRBV5-8 and TRBJ2-3; D not certain. Per the germline V gene, CDR1 is SGHTS and CDR2 is YDEGEE. The CDR3 length is 14 residues. CDR3 DNA: TGTGCCAGCAGCTTGGACAGACACACATATACGCAGTATTTT. This translates into CASSLDRHTYTQYF.

Note on this clone: Without the conserved terminal phenylalanine or tryptophan, this CDR3 likely stems from a read error. The chain couples TRBV4-2 to TRBJ2-1, with TRBD2 matching 7 bases. Germline trimming cut 0 bases from V and 4 bases from J; bases unmatched to any gene: 6. CDR3 length: 16 amino acids. Germline V gene data show CDR1 as LGHNA and CDR2 as YNFKEQ. The CDR3: CASSQDAGDPYNEQFL. The CDR3 DNA is TGTGCCAGCAGCCAAGACGCGGGAGACCCTTACAATGAGCAGTTCCTC.

This clone is medium-sized (0.01 to 0.1%). The CDR3 loop reads CASRGYSNQPQHF. The CDR3 region has the DNA TGTGCCAGCCGGGGGTATAGCAATCAGCCCCAGCATTTT. V and J are TRBV28 and TRBJ1-5; D might be TRBD1 (5 bases). Per germline, CDR1 MDHEN and CDR2 SYDVKM. The CDR3 totals 13 residues. V lost 8 bases and J lost 0, with 8 bases in between.

At least ten counts were recorded for this clone. The chain uses TRBV11-2 and TRBJ2-2; tentatively, D is TRBD2 (5 bases). Per the germline V gene, CDR1 is SGHAT and CDR2 is FQNNGV. Trimming shortened V by 5 bases and J by 6 bases, and 16 bases separated the two germline ends. The CDR3 runs 15 residues. CDR3 in amino acids: CASSPGTGSPGELFF. The CDR3 nucleotides read TGTGCCAGCAGCCCCGGAACGGGGTCACCCGGGGAGCTGTTTTTT.

This clone was counted ten times or more. The same CDR3 also results from other DNA sequences found in this sample. This rearrangement joins TRBV7-9 to TRBJ2-7, with a possible D match to TRBD1 (5 bases). The CDR3 totals 15 residues. V lost 1 base to trimming and J lost 7 bases, with 17 bases between them. The germline CDR1 and CDR2 sequences are SEHNR and FQNEAQ (reference sequence). This CDR3 is CASSLGASSPGEQYF. For the CDR3, the DNA is TGTGCCAGCAGCTTAGGGGCTTCGTCTCCAGGGGAGCAGTACTTC.

This clone was observed a few times. V gene TRBV11-2 combines with J gene TRBJ2-3; 10 positions match TRBD2. The CDR3 is 17 amino acids. Germline CDR1 reads SGHAT; CDR2 reads FQNNGV. Trimming removed 1 base from V and 3 bases from J; junction bases left unmatched: 7. CDR3 sequence reads: CASSLVLAGVGTDTQYF. CDR3 DNA: TGTGCCAGCAGCTTAGTCCTAGCGGGAGTTGGGACAGATACGCAGTATTTT.

This clone was counted ten times or more. V gene TRBV4-1 combines with J gene TRBJ2-5; 10 nucleotides agree with TRBD2. The CDR3 contains 17 residues. V dropped 1 base and J dropped 6; count of bases not matched to a gene: 11. In germline, CDR1 is MGHRA, CDR2 YSYEKL. In DNA form, the CDR3 reads TGCGCCAGCAGCCAAGCAGCGGGAGGGCCCAGTTCGAAGACCCAGTACTTC. Its translation: CASSQAAGGPSSKTQYF.

This clone was observed many times. DNA of the CDR3: TGTGCCAGCAGCCCCAGGGGGGGTACCGGGTTCTTAGCCAAAAACATTCAGTACTTC. This translates into CASSPRGGTGFLAKNIQYF. The chain links TRBV27 to TRBJ2-4; D may match TRBD1 or TRBD2 (7 bases each). The CDR3 has 19 amino acids. V dropped 6 bases and J dropped 0 bases, with 24 bases sitting between them. Germline V gene lookup returns CDR1 MNHEY and CDR2 SMNVEV (reference sequence).

This clone appeared many times. The rearrangement uses TRBV7-9 and TRBJ2-7; the match to TRBD1 covers 7 bases. The V gene end was trimmed by 5 bases and the J gene end by 0 bases; junction bases not matched to a gene: 7. This CDR3 comprises 15 residues. Germline V lookup: CDR1 SEHNR, CDR2 FQNEAQ (reference sequence). In nucleotides, the CDR3 is TGTGCCAGCAGCCTCGGACAGGCGAGCTCCTACGAGCAGTACTTC. Translated, it gives CASSLGQASSYEQYF.